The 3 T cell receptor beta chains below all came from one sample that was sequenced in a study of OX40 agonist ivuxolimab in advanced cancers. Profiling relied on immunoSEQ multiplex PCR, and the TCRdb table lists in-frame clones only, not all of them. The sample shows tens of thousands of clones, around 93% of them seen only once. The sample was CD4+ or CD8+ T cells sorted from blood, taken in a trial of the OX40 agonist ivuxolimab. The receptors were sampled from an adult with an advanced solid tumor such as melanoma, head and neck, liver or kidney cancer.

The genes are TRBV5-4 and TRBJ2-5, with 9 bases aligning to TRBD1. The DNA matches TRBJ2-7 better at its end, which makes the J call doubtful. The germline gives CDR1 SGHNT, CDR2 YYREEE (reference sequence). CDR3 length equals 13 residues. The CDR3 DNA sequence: TGTGCCAGCACCCCCGGGACAGGGAACGAGCAGTACTTC. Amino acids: CASTPGTGNEQYF.

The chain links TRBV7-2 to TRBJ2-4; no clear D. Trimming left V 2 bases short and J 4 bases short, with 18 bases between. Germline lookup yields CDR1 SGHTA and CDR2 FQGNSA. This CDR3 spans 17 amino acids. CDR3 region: CASSLTYPKKTKNIQYF. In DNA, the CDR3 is TGTGCCAGCAGCTTAACTTACCCAAAAAAAACAAAAAACATTCAGTACTTC.

CDR3: CASSPITTLASYEQYF. The CDR3 DNA sequence: TGTGCCAGCAGCCCAATCACCACCCTGGCGTCCTACGAGCAGTACTTC. The chain links TRBV27 to TRBJ2-7; D gene uncertain. Germline lookup yields CDR1 MNHEY and CDR2 SMNVEV (reference sequence). CDR3 size: 16 residues. V shed 6 bases and J shed 1 base, with 19 bases lying between them.